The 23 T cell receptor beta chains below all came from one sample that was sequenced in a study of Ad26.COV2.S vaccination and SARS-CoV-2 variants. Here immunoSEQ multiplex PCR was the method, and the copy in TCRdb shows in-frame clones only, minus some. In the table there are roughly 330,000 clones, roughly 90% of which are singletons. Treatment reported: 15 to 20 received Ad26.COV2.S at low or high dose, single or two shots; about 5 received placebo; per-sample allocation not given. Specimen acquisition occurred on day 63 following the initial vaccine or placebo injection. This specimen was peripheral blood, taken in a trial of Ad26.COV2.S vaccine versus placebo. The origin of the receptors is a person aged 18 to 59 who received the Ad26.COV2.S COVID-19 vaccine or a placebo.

CDR3 protein: CASSEYVGVSYEQYF. CDR3 bases: TGTGCCAGCAGTGAATATGTGGGGGTCTCCTACGAGCAGTACTTC. The V and J genes are TRBV25-1 and TRBJ2-7; D is perhaps TRBD1 or TRBD2 (5 bases each). V lost 0 bases to trimming and J lost 0 bases, with 9 bases between them. There are 15 residues in the CDR3. CDR1 and CDR2 from the germline V gene are MGHDK and SYGVNS.

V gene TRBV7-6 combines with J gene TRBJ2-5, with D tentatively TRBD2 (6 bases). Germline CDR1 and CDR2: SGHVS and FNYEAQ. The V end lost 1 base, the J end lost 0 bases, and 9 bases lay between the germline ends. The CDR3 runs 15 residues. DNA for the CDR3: TGTGCCAGCAGCTTAGGGGCGGGGTACCAAGAGACCCAGTACTTC. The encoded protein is CASSLGAGYQETQYF.

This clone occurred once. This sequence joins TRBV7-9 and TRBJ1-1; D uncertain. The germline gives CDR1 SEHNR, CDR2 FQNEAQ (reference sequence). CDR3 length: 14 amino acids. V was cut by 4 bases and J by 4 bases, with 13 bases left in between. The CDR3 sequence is CASSSDGKGTEAFF. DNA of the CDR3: TGTGCCAGCAGCTCAGACGGGAAGGGCACTGAAGCTTTCTTT.

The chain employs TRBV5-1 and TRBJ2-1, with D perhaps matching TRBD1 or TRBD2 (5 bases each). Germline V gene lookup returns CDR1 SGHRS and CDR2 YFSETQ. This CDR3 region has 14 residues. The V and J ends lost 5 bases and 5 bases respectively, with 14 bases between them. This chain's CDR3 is CASRYRDGDNEQFF. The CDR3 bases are TGCGCCAGCAGATACCGGGACGGAGACAATGAGCAGTTCTTC. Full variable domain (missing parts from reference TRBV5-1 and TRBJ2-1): KAGVTQTPRYLIKTRGQQVTLSCSPISGHRSVSWYQQTPGQGLQFLFEYFSETQRNKGNFPGRFSGRQFSNSRSEMNVSTLELGDSALYLCASRYRDGDNEQFFGPGTRLTVL.

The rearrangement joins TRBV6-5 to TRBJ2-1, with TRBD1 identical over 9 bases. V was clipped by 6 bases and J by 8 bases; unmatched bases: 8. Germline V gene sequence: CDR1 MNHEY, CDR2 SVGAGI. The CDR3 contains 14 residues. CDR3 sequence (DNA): TGTGCCAGCAGCCCCGGGACAGGGTTCGATGAGCAGTTCTTC. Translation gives CASSPGTGFDEQFF.

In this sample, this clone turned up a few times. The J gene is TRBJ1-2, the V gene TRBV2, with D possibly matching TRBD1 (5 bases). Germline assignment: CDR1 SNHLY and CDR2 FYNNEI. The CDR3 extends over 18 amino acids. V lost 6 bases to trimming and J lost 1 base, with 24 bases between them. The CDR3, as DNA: TGTGCCAGCAGGATAGCTTCGTGGGCGGGACCCTATAACTATGGCTACACCTTC. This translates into CASRIASWAGPYNYGYTF.

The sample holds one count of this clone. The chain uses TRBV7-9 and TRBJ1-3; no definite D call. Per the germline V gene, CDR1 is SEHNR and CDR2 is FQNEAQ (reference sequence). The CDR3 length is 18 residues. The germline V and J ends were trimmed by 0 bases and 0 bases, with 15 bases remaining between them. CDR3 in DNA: TGTGCCAGCAGCTTAGCCTTTTTTCCTGACGACTCTGGAAACACCATATATTTT. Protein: CASSLAFFPDDSGNTIYF.

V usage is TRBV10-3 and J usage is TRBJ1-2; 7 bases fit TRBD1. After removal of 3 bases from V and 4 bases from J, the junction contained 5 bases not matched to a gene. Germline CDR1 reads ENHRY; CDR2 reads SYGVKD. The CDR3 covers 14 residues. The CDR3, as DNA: TGTGCCATCAGTGACTCGGGACAGTCCTATGGCTACACCTTC. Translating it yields CAISDSGQSYGYTF.

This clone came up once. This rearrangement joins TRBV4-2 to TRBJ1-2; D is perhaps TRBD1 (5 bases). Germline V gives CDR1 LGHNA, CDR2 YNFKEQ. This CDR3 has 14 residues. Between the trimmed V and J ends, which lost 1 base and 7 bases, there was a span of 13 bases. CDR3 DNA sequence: TGTGCCAGCAGCCAAGGGTCTGGGGGAAGTGGCTACACCTTC. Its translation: CASSQGSGGSGYTF.

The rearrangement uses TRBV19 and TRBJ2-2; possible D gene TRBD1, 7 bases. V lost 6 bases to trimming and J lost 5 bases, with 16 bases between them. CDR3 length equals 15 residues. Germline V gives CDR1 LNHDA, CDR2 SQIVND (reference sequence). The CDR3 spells CASRQSGGSTGELFF. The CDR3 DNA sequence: TGTGCCAGTAGGCAGTCAGGGGGGAGTACCGGGGAGCTGTTTTTT.

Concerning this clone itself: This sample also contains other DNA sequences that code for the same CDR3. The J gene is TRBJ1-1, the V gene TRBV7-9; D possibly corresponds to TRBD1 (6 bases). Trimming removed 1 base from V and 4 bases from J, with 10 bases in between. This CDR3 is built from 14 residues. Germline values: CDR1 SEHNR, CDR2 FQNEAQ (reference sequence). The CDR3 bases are TGTGCCAGCAGCTTAGGGCAGGGGAGCACTGAAGCTTTCTTT. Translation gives CASSLGQGSTEAFF. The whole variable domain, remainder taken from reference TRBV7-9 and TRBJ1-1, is DTGVSQNPRHKITKRGQNVTFRCDPISEHNRLYWYRQTLGQGPEFLTYFQNEAQLEKSRLLSDRFSAERPKGSFSTLEIQRTEQGDSAMYLCASSLGQGSTEAFFGQGTRLTVV.

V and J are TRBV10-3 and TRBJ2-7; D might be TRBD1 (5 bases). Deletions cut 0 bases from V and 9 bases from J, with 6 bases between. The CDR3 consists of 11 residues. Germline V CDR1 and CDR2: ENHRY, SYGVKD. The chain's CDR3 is CAISESGAQYV. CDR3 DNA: TGTGCCATCAGTGAGTCAGGGGCGCAGTACGTC.

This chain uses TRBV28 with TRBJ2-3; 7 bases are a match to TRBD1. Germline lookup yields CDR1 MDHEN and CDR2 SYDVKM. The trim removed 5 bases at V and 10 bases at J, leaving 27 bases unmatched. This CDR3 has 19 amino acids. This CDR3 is CASSPDRERRYGTIRAQYF. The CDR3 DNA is TGTGCCAGCAGTCCCGACAGGGAACGACGATACGGAACCATAAGGGCGCAGTATTTT.

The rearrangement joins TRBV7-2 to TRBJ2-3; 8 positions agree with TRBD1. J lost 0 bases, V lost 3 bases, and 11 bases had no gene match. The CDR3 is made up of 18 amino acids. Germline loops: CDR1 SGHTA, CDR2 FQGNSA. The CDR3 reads CASSFLPGGDSSTDTQYF. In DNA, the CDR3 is TGTGCCAGCAGCTTCCTTCCAGGGGGCGATTCGAGCACAGATACGCAGTATTTT.

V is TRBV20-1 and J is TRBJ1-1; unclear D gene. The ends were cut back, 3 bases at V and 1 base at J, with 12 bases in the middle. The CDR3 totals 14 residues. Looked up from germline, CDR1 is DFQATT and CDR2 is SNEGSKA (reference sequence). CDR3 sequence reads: CSASPSAGNTEAFF. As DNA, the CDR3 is TGCAGTGCTAGTCCGTCCGCCGGGAACACTGAAGCTTTCTTT.

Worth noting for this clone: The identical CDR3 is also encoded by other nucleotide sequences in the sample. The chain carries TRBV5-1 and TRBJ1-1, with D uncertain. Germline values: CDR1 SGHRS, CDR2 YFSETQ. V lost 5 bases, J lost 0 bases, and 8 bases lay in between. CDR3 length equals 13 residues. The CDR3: CASSLGLNTEAFF. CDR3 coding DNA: TGCGCCAGCAGTCTCGGGTTGAACACTGAAGCTTTCTTT. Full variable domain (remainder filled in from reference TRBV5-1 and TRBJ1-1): KAGVTQTPRYLIKTRGQQVTLSCSPISGHRSVSWYQQTPGQGLQFLFEYFSETQRNKGNFPGRFSGRQFSNSRSEMNVSTLELGDSALYLCASSLGLNTEAFFGQGTRLTVV.

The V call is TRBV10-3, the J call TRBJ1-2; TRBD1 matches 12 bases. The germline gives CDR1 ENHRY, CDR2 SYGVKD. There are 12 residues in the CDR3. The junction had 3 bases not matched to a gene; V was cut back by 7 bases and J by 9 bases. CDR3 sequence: CAITGTGGRYTF. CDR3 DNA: TGTGCCATCACCGGGACAGGGGGCCGCTACACCTTC.

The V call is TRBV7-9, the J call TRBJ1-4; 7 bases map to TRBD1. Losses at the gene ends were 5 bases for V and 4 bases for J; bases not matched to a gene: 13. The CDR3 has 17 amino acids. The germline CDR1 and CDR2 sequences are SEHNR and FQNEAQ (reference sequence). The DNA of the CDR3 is TGTGCCAGCAGCGCCCGACAGGGACCTCAGGTTAATGAAAAACTGTTTTTT. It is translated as CASSARQGPQVNEKLFF.

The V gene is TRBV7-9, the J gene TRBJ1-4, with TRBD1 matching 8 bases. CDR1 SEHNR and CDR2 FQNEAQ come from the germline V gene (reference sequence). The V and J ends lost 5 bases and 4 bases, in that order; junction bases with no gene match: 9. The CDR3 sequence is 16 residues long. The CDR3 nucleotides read TGTGCCAGCAGCATGGGACAGGCGATATTTAATGAAAAACTGTTTTTT. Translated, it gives CASSMGQAIFNEKLFF.

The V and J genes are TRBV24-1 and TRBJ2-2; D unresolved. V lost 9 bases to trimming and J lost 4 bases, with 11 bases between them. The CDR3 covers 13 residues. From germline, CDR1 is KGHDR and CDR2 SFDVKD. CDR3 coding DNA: TGTGCCACCCAAGGGCTCGTCACCGGGGAGCTGTTTTTT. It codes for CATQGLVTGELFF.

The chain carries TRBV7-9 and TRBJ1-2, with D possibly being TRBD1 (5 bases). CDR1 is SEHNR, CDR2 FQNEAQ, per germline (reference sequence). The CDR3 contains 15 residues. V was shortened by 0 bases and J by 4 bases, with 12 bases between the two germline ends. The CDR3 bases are TGTGCCAGCAGCTTAGCGACTGGGGGATCCTATGGCTACACCTTC. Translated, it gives CASSLATGGSYGYTF.

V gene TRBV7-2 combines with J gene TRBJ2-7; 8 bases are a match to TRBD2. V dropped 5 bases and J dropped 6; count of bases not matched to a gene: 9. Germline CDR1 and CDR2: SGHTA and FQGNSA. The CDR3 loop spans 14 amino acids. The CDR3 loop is CASSPGGPLAEQYF. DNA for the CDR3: TGTGCCAGCAGCCCGGGGGGGCCGCTAGCCGAGCAGTACTTC. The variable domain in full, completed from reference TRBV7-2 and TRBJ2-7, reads GAGVSQSPSNKVTEKGKDVELRCDPISGHTALYWYRQSLGQGLEFLIYFQGNSAPDKSGLPSDRFSAERTGGSVSTLTIQRTQQEDSAVYLCASSPGGPLAEQYFGPGTRLTVT.

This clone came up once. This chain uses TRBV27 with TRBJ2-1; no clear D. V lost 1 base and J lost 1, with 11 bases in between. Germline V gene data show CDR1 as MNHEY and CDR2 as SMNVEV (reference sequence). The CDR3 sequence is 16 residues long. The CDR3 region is CASSLYPRSSYNEQFF. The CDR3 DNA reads TGTGCCAGCAGTTTATACCCCCGGAGTTCCTACAATGAGCAGTTCTTC.